The 16 T cell receptor beta chains listed next were all sequenced from one sample in a study of blood T cell repertoires in COVID-19 (dated by TCRdb to the early 2020s). The library was obtained by the immunoSEQ multiplex PCR assay. TCRdb mirrors the immuneACCESS table, restricted to in-frame sequences. Some clones are absent from its copies; in checked studies, under half trace to an unresolved V gene, and the reason for the others is unknown. This sample comprises some 110,000 clones, around four fifths of them detected only once. The ten top clones hold roughly 0.89% of the sample. The specimen sequenced was peripheral blood. All receptors derive from a woman in her 70s with acute or convalescent COVID-19.

The V and J genes are TRBV5-1 and TRBJ1-5; TRBD1 matches at 7 bases. The length of the CDR3 is 14 residues. V lost 2 bases and J lost 5; bases outside the gene matches: 4. The V gene's germline CDR1 is SGHRS and CDR2 YFSETQ. CDR3 coding DNA: TGCGCCAGCAGCTTAACAGGGGAGGATCAGCCCCAGCATTTT. Its translation: CASSLTGEDQPQHF.

This clone was observed a few times. V and J are TRBV7-2 and TRBJ2-1; TRBD2 aligns across 12 bases. CDR1 and CDR2 from the germline V gene are SGHTA and FQGNSA. The CDR3 consists of 15 residues. The junction had 2 bases not matched to a gene; V was cut back by 5 bases and J by 3 bases. The DNA of the CDR3 is TGTGCCAGCAGCGGACTAGCGGGGTACTACAATGAGCAGTTCTTC. It encodes CASSGLAGYYNEQFF.

The J gene is TRBJ2-1, the V gene TRBV5-4; 13 bases agree with TRBD2. CDR3 size: 16 residues. Looked up from germline, CDR1 is SGHNT and CDR2 is YYREEE (reference sequence). Trimming removed 0 bases from V and 7 bases from J; junction bases left unmatched: 4. CDR3 nucleotides: TGTGCCAGCAGCTTGGGGACGGGACTAGCGGGAAATGAGCAGTTCTTC. Translation gives CASSLGTGLAGNEQFF.

V gene TRBV6-1 combines with J gene TRBJ1-2, with a tentative D call TRBD1 (6 bases). V lost 0 bases to trimming and J lost 4 bases, with 12 bases between them. The CDR3 length is 15 residues. Germline values: CDR1 MNHNS, CDR2 SASEGT. CDR3 nucleotides: TGTGCCAGCAGTGAAGCAGGGGGATCAGGCTATGGCTACACCTTC. Translation: CASSEAGGSGYGYTF.

V and J are TRBV28 and TRBJ1-5; TRBD1 might be the D (6 bases). The ends were cut back, 1 base at V and 5 bases at J, with 18 bases in the middle. CDR1 and CDR2 from the germline V gene are MDHEN and SYDVKM. CDR3 size: 17 residues. Here the CDR3 reads CASSLLKGQGLYQPQHF. DNA of the CDR3: TGTGCCAGCAGTTTATTAAAGGGACAAGGCTTGTATCAGCCCCAGCATTTT.

The genes are TRBV5-1 and TRBJ2-3; D remains ambiguous. The CDR3 is 14 amino acids. Trimming stripped 3 bases from V and 6 bases from J, with 14 bases between. CDR1 and CDR2 from the germline V gene are SGHRS and YFSETQ. CDR3 nucleotides: TGCGCCAGCAGCTCGACCCTCTGGGCGGATACGCAGTATTTT. This sequence encodes CASSSTLWADTQYF.

J is TRBJ1-6 and V is TRBV6-1; TRBD1 agrees at 7 bases. This CDR3 comprises 15 residues. V lost 3 bases to trimming and J lost 7 bases; unmatched junction nucleotides: 6. CDR1 is MNHNS and CDR2 is SASEGT in the germline V gene. The CDR3 sequence is CASSDRDSKNSPLHF. The CDR3 DNA follows: TGTGCCAGCAGTGACCGGGACAGTAAGAATTCACCCCTCCACTTT.

The chain combines TRBV10-3 with TRBJ1-4; D unclear. This CDR3 spans 13 amino acids. CDR1 is ENHRY and CDR2 is SYGVKD in the germline V gene. V was cut by 3 bases and J by 8 bases, with 10 bases left in between. The CDR3 DNA reads as TGTGCCATCAGTGACAGACTTGGGGAAAAACTGTTTTTT. This gives the protein CAISDRLGEKLFF.

V gene TRBV6-6 combines with J gene TRBJ2-3; TRBD2 matches 7 bases. The V and J ends lost 10 bases and 1 base, in that order; junction bases with no gene match: 5. Germline V CDR1 and CDR2: MNHNY, SVGAGI (reference sequence). The CDR3 runs 13 residues. CDR3 sequence reads: CATGGRGTDTQYF. CDR3 bases: TGTGCCACCGGCGGGAGAGGCACAGATACGCAGTATTTT.

The chain has TRBV5-1 and TRBJ2-3; 8 nucleotides match TRBD1. The CDR3 runs 16 residues. Trimming removed 0 bases from V and 4 bases from J; junction bases left unmatched: 7. Germline V gene lookup returns CDR1 SGHRS and CDR2 YFSETQ. CDR3 coding DNA: TGCGCCAGCAGCTTGGAAGGGTCAGGGGGCGCAGATACGCAGTATTTT. Its translation is CASSLEGSGGADTQYF.

This rearrangement joins TRBV5-1 to TRBJ2-1, with 9 bases matching TRBD1. The CDR3 has 15 residues. J was trimmed by 0 bases and V by 4 bases; bases with no gene match: 2. Germline V gives CDR1 SGHRS, CDR2 YFSETQ. This CDR3 reads CASSVGQGSYNEQFF. DNA of the CDR3: TGCGCCAGCAGCGTGGGACAGGGCTCCTACAATGAGCAGTTCTTC.

The V call is TRBV5-5, the J call TRBJ1-4, with TRBD1 identical over 7 bases. The germline V gene has CDR1 SGHKS and CDR2 YYEKEE (reference sequence). The CDR3 runs 14 residues. V gave up 4 bases and J gave up 7 bases; unmatched junction bases: 7. The CDR3 here is CASSPRDSGEKLFF. CDR3 nucleotide sequence: TGTGCCAGCAGCCCCCGGGACAGTGGTGAAAAACTGTTTTTT. Based on the CDR3 plus reference TRBV5-5 and TRBJ1-4, the full variable domain is DAGVTQSPTHLIKTRGQQVTLRCSPISGHKSVSWYQQVLGQGPQFIFQYYEKEERGRGNFPDRFSARQFPNYSSELNVNALLLGDSALYLCASSPRDSGEKLFFGSGTQLSVL.

V and J are TRBV30 and TRBJ2-6; 7 bases match TRBD1. CDR1 and CDR2 (germline): GTSNPN, SVGIG (reference sequence). CDR3 length: 17 residues. V lost 4 bases to trimming and J lost 0 bases; unmatched junction nucleotides: 9. The CDR3 bases are TGTGCCTGGAACCGGGACAGAACTTTCTCTGGGGCCAACGTCCTGACTTTC. This translates into CAWNRDRTFSGANVLTF.

This chain joins TRBV5-1 and TRBJ2-5; no firm D call. CDR1 and CDR2 from the germline V gene are SGHRS and YFSETQ. This CDR3 comprises 16 residues. Trimming cost V 0 bases and J 1 base, with 13 bases left between them. The CDR3 DNA reads TGCGCCAGCAGCTTGGATGGGCCCCAAATCCAAGAGACCCAGTACTTC. It is translated as CASSLDGPQIQETQYF.

The V and J genes are TRBV19 and TRBJ1-4, with D possibly TRBD1 on 6 matching bases. Trimming took 10 bases from V and 0 from J, leaving 18 bases between them. This CDR3 comprises 16 residues. Germline V gives CDR1 LNHDA, CDR2 SQIVND (reference sequence). The CDR3 DNA sequence: TGTGCCACCGAAAGGGGGGGCCAAACAACTAATGAAAAACTGTTTTTT. Its protein is CATERGGQTTNEKLFF.

The rearrangement joins TRBV19 to TRBJ2-5; D perhaps matches TRBD2 (5 bases). V gave up 5 bases and J gave up 5 bases, with 9 bases separating them. Germline V gene lookup returns CDR1 LNHDA and CDR2 SQIVND (reference sequence). The CDR3 sequence is 12 residues long. The CDR3 coding sequence is TGTGCCAGTAGTGGCTCGGGGGAGACCCAGTACTTC. It yields the protein CASSGSGETQYF.